This entry concerns a single T cell receptor beta chain. Its target is not known. This CDR3 is 19 amino acids long. The germline V gene encodes CDR1 MGHRA and CDR2 YSYEKL. J lost 6 bases, V lost 3 bases, and 15 bases had no gene match. TCRdb keeps only in-frame clones here, not all; method: immunoSEQ multiplex PCR. In the table there are 50,000 to 65,000 clones, 87% of which are singletons. The sample belongs to a study of OX40 agonist ivuxolimab in advanced cancers. Study-level background: Each patient was given ivuxolimab into a vein every 2 weeks, at 0.01 to 10 mg/kg. Study findings and constraints: Antigen specificity remained undetermined for the expanded peripheral T cells. By week 6 at 0.1 to 3.0 mg/kg, blood CD4+ and CD8+ T cells had expanded clonally. In CD8+ T cells, expanded clones were on average more numerous than in CD4+.

This specimen consisted of CD4+ or CD8+ T cells sorted from blood, obtained in a trial of the OX40 agonist ivuxolimab. The J gene is TRBJ2-2, the V gene TRBV4-1, with TRBD1 matching over 11 bases. The origin of this receptor is an adult with an advanced solid tumor such as melanoma, head and neck, liver or kidney cancer. CDR3 DNA: TGCGCCAGCAGCCACAGGACAAGAGGAGGGACAGGGGGGGCCGGGGAGCTGTTTTTT. Translation gives CASSHRTRGGTGGAGELFF.